A single sample gave rise to the 26 T cell receptor beta chains below, sequenced in a study of Ad26.COV2.S vaccination and SARS-CoV-2 variants (dated by TCRdb to the early 2020s). Libraries were prepared through the immunoSEQ multiplex PCR assay. TCRdb carries this immuneACCESS record with in-frame sequences only. Its versions omit some clonotypes, under half of them owing to an unresolved V gene in the studies checked, with the rest unexplained. Recorded for this sample are about half a million clones; about 88% of them occurred a single time. 1.7% of the sample lies in the top ten. Read against the paper, the sample's treatment or condition label means: some 20 received Ad26.COV2.S at low or high dose, single or two shots; 5 received placebo; per-sample allocation not given. For vaccine and placebo recipients, the sequenced repertoires came from samples collected on day 63 after the first injection.

The sequencing used peripheral blood, collected in a trial of Ad26.COV2.S vaccine versus placebo. All receptors derive from a person aged 18-60 years who received the Ad26.COV2.S COVID-19 vaccine or a placebo.

This clone was counted once. The chain links TRBV15 to TRBJ2-1; D ambiguous. The CDR3 is 13 residues long. CDR1 LNHNV and CDR2 YYDKDF come from the germline V gene (reference sequence). V gave up 0 bases and J gave up 2 bases, with 2 bases separating them. For the CDR3, the DNA is TGTGCCACCAGCAGAGATCCCTACAATGAGCAGTTCTTC. Translating gives CATSRDPYNEQFF.

V and J are TRBV28 and TRBJ2-1, with 7 bases matching TRBD2. Germline V lookup: CDR1 MDHEN, CDR2 SYDVKM. The ends lost 3 bases at V and 2 bases at J; junction bases unmatched: 4. The CDR3 sequence is 15 residues long. In DNA form, the CDR3 reads TGTGCCAGCAGTTTTCGGACTAGACCCTACAATGAGCAGTTCTTC. As protein: CASSFRTRPYNEQFF.

The CDR3, as DNA: TGTGCCAGCAGTACCGACAGGGGGCTTGAGACCCAGTACTTC. As protein: CASSTDRGLETQYF. The rearrangement joins TRBV6-5 to TRBJ2-5; 10 bases align to TRBD1. J was trimmed by 5 bases and V by 5 bases; bases with no gene match: 5. CDR3 length: 14 amino acids. Germline CDR1 MNHEY, CDR2 SVGAGI.

V usage is TRBV28 and J usage is TRBJ2-1; maybe TRBD2 (6 bases). Germline V gives CDR1 MDHEN, CDR2 SYDVKM. V gave up 8 bases and J gave up 4 bases, with 12 bases separating them. The CDR3 consists of 13 residues. The CDR3 loop reads CASRDFQYNEQFF. The CDR3 bases are TGTGCCAGCCGGGACTTCCAATACAATGAGCAGTTCTTC.

This chain links TRBV4-1 with TRBJ1-2, with D possibly TRBD1 on 5 matching bases. This CDR3 comprises 15 residues. Trimming took off 0 bases at V and 4 bases at J, with 12 bases between the two ends. CDR1 and CDR2 (germline): MGHRA, YSYEKL. The CDR3 DNA is TGCGCCAGCAGCCAAGATCGTTTGGGGACCTATGGCTACACCTTC. Encoded protein: CASSQDRLGTYGYTF.

The genes are TRBV11-2 and TRBJ2-3, with 10 bases identical to TRBD2. The germline V gene has CDR1 SGHAT and CDR2 FQNNGV. V was clipped by 5 bases and J by 2 bases; unmatched bases: 7. The CDR3 contains 16 residues. The DNA for the CDR3 is TGTGCCAGCAGCCGATTTGGACTAGCGGACACAGATACGCAGTATTTT. Translating it yields CASSRFGLADTDTQYF.

This rearrangement joins TRBV7-6 to TRBJ2-1, with 12 bases fitting TRBD2. Germline lookup yields CDR1 SGHVS and CDR2 FNYEAQ. The junction had 10 bases not matched to a gene; V was cut back by 1 base and J by 6 bases. CDR3 length: 18 amino acids. The CDR3 is CASSLDRFGLAGLNEQFF. DNA of the CDR3: TGTGCCAGCAGCTTAGATCGGTTCGGACTAGCGGGACTCAATGAGCAGTTCTTC.

CDR3 bases: TGCAGCGTTGGAGGCGGGGGCTACGAGCAGTACTTC. Translating it yields CSVGGGGYEQYF. V gene TRBV29-1 combines with J gene TRBJ2-7; 7 bases match TRBD2. In germline, CDR1 is SQVTM, CDR2 ANQGSEA. J gave up 3 bases and V 4 bases, and 3 bases lay outside the gene matches. CDR3 length equals 12 residues.

The chain combines TRBV7-2 with TRBJ1-2, with D tentatively TRBD1 (6 bases). The CDR3 sequence is 14 residues long. Trimming shortened V by 5 bases and J by 2 bases, and 12 bases separated the two germline ends. The germline V gene encodes CDR1 SGHTA and CDR2 FQGNSA. The chain's CDR3 is CASSPYRENYGYTF. CDR3 bases: TGTGCCAGCAGCCCGTACAGGGAGAACTATGGCTACACCTTC.

The chain carries TRBV7-9 and TRBJ2-1; a possible D gene is TRBD2 (6 bases). This CDR3 is 15 amino acids long. V was trimmed by 2 bases and J by 0 bases, leaving 8 bases between them. Germline V gene lookup returns CDR1 SEHNR and CDR2 FQNEAQ (reference sequence). The CDR3 region is CASSLPGDSYNEQFF. CDR3 coding DNA: TGTGCCAGCAGCTTACCGGGAGACTCCTACAATGAGCAGTTCTTC.

This sequence joins TRBV6-1 and TRBJ2-7; 11 bases align to TRBD1. The CDR3 runs 16 residues. Germline lookup yields CDR1 MNHNS and CDR2 SASEGT. Trimming took 2 bases from V and 1 from J; bases not matched to a gene: 4. The CDR3 sequence: CASSERTGGYSYEQYF. CDR3 nucleotides: TGTGCCAGCAGTGAACGGACAGGGGGCTATTCCTACGAGCAGTACTTC.

The chain recombines TRBV6-5 with TRBJ2-7; no reliable D call. CDR1 and CDR2 from the germline V gene are MNHEY and SVGAGI. V was shortened by 1 base and J by 3 bases, with 10 bases between the two germline ends. The CDR3 is 14 residues long. In nucleotides, the CDR3 is TGTGCCAGCAGTTACTTAGGCAGTCTCTACGAGCAGTACTTC. It yields the protein CASSYLGSLYEQYF.

The CDR3 region is CASALAGVVDTGELFF. CDR3 nucleotide sequence: TGTGCCAGCGCGCTAGCGGGAGTAGTGGACACCGGGGAGCTGTTTTTT. J is TRBJ2-2 and V is TRBV28; 10 nucleotides match TRBD2. This CDR3 spans 16 amino acids. With V trimmed by 8 bases and J by 3 bases, 9 bases remained unmatched. Germline V gives CDR1 MDHEN, CDR2 SYDVKM. Drawing the rest from reference TRBV28 and TRBJ2-2, the complete variable domain is DVKVTQSSRYLVKRTGEKVFLECVQDMDHENMFWYRQDPGLGLRLIYFSYDVKMKEKGDIPEGYSVSREKKERFSLILESASTNQTSMYLCASALAGVVDTGELFFGEGSRLTVL.

The rearrangement uses TRBV5-4 and TRBJ2-3; D unclear. This CDR3 spans 15 amino acids. V was clipped by 7 bases and J by 0 bases, with 15 bases between them. Looked up from germline, CDR1 is SGHNT and CDR2 is YYREEE (reference sequence). The CDR3 region has the DNA TGTGCCAGCCGCCTCGGGCAGCTTAGCACAGATACGCAGTATTTT. Translating gives CASRLGQLSTDTQYF.

The chain carries TRBV15 and TRBJ2-3, with 9 positions matching TRBD2. Trimming removed 0 bases from V and 1 base from J; junction bases left unmatched: 5. Germline values: CDR1 LNHNV, CDR2 YYDKDF (reference sequence). The CDR3 covers 17 residues. CDR3 in DNA: TGTGCCACCAGCAGAGATTATAGCGGGAGCGGCACAGATACGCAGTATTTT. Protein: CATSRDYSGSGTDTQYF.

The gene calls are TRBV14 and TRBJ2-7, with D unclear. The V gene's germline CDR1 is SGHDN and CDR2 FVKESK. The CDR3 has 14 amino acids. Trimming removed 3 bases at V and 2 bases at J, with 11 bases between. For the CDR3, the DNA is TGTGCCAGCAGCCAGGGTAGGGCTGCCTACGAGCAGTACTTC. Translating gives CASSQGRAAYEQYF. Supplemented by reference TRBV14 and TRBJ2-7, the full variable domain reads EAGVTQFPSHSVIEKGQTVTLRCDPISGHDNLYWYRRVMGKEIKFLLHFVKESKQDESGMPNNRFLAERTGGTYSTLKVQPAELEDSGVYFCASSQGRAAYEQYFGPGTRLTVT.

The chain joins TRBV2 to TRBJ1-5, with TRBD1 identical over 7 bases. Looked up from germline, CDR1 is SNHLY and CDR2 is FYNNEI. V was clipped by 2 bases and J by 8 bases; unmatched bases: 9. The CDR3 contains 15 residues. As DNA, the CDR3 is TGTGCCAGCAGTGAACAGACAGGGCTGGGGGAGCCCCAGCATTTT. Translation: CASSEQTGLGEPQHF.

The chain combines TRBV9 with TRBJ1-5, with D perhaps TRBD1 (6 bases). This CDR3 is built from 17 residues. The germline CDR1 and CDR2 sequences are SGDLS and YYNGEE. V dropped 3 bases and J dropped 0 bases, with 16 bases sitting between them. DNA of the CDR3: TGTGCCAGCAGCGCTCGAGGGGGGCGGTATAGCAATCAGCCCCAGCATTTT. It specifies CASSARGGRYSNQPQHF.

The CDR3 here is CAWSYRESDTQYF. CDR3 nucleotide sequence: TGTGCCTGGAGTTACAGGGAGTCAGATACGCAGTATTTT. This chain connects TRBV30 to TRBJ2-3; possible D gene TRBD1, 6 bases. This CDR3 is built from 13 residues. The germline V gene has CDR1 GTSNPN and CDR2 SVGIG (reference sequence). The ends were cut back, 2 bases at V and 4 bases at J, with 10 bases in the middle.

V gene TRBV10-3 combines with J gene TRBJ2-7; D call uncertain. The V end was cut by 3 bases, the J end by 2 bases, with 8 bases between. Germline values: CDR1 ENHRY, CDR2 SYGVKD. The CDR3 spans 13 residues. CDR3 region: CAISDSGAYEQYF. For the CDR3, the DNA is TGTGCCATCAGTGATTCTGGGGCCTACGAGCAGTACTTC.

The chain couples TRBV19 to TRBJ1-5; D is undetermined. The CDR3 covers 15 residues. V dropped 6 bases and J dropped 0 bases, with 12 bases sitting between them. Germline values: CDR1 LNHDA, CDR2 SQIVND (reference sequence). Here the CDR3 DNA reads TGTGCCAGTAGCCCAAGTGTGAGTAGCAATCAGCCCCAGCATTTT. This translates into CASSPSVSSNQPQHF.

The rearrangement uses TRBV25-1 and TRBJ2-3, with 7 bases that match TRBD2. With V trimmed by 1 base and J by 4 bases, 5 bases remained unmatched. CDR3 length equals 15 residues. CDR1 MGHDK and CDR2 SYGVNS come from the germline V gene. CDR3 sequence reads: CASSEWEGRADTQYF. CDR3 sequence (DNA): TGTGCCAGCAGTGAATGGGAGGGGAGGGCAGATACGCAGTATTTT.

The chain combines TRBV25-1 with TRBJ2-7; D possibly uses TRBD1 or TRBD2 (6 bases each). The germline CDR1 and CDR2 sequences are MGHDK and SYGVNS. Deletions cut 5 bases from V and 3 bases from J, with 11 bases between. There are 13 residues in the CDR3. As DNA, the CDR3 is TGTGCCAGCAGTAGACAGGAGGGCTACGAGCAGTACTTC. Translated, it gives CASSRQEGYEQYF.

This clone was found once. This chain joins TRBV5-6 and TRBJ2-1; no firm D call. The length of the CDR3 is 15 residues. Trimming stripped 2 bases from V and 0 bases from J, with 9 bases between. Looked up from germline, CDR1 is SGHDT and CDR2 is YYEEEE. CDR3 in amino acids: CASSLGGTSYNEQFF. The CDR3 DNA reads as TGTGCCAGCAGCTTAGGCGGCACCTCCTACAATGAGCAGTTCTTC. The entire variable domain, with the rest obtained from reference TRBV5-6 and TRBJ2-1, is as follows: DAGVTQSPTHLIKTRGQQVTLRCSPKSGHDTVSWYQQALGQGPQFIFQYYEEEERQRGNFPDRFSGHQFPNYSSELNVNALLLGDSALYLCASSLGGTSYNEQFFGPGTRLTVL.

This chain links TRBV11-2 with TRBJ2-1; a weak D match, TRBD1 (6 bases). The CDR3 consists of 15 residues. With 2 bases removed from V and 1 base from J, the gap between germline ends came to 9 bases. CDR1 and CDR2 (germline): SGHAT, FQNNGV. CDR3 protein: CASSLFQGSYNEQFF. Written as DNA, the CDR3 is TGTGCCAGCAGCTTATTCCAGGGGTCCTACAATGAGCAGTTCTTC.

The chain links TRBV6-5 to TRBJ2-7; 11 nucleotides agree with TRBD2. The CDR3 consists of 15 residues. The junction had 6 bases not matched to a gene; V was cut back by 6 bases and J by 2 bases. Per the germline V gene, CDR1 is MNHEY and CDR2 is SVGAGI. CDR3 DNA: TGTGCCAGCAGGGTGGGTAGCGGGAGGGCCTACGAGCAGTACTTC. Encoded protein: CASRVGSGRAYEQYF.